A single sample gave rise to the 23 T cell receptor beta chains below, sequenced in a study of T-cell memory formation after mild COVID-19. One entry per CDR3 protein, called by TCRdb with MiXCR from the 5' RACE reads. This sample has under 550,000 distinct CDR3 sequences, with about a sixth found just once. Sequences were obtained from PBMCs or a T cell subset sorted from them (not recorded which). All receptors come from a man aged 18 to 35 who had mild COVID-19 (a few samples of this study predate the infection). Cell type and time point are not known.

V and J are TRBV7-8 and TRBJ2-7; D uncertain. Germline V gene sequence: CDR1 SGHVS, CDR2 FQNEAQ. The CDR3 consists of 13 residues. The ends were cut back, 1 base at V and 3 bases at J, with 7 bases in the middle. The CDR3 spells CASSLGLGYEQYV. The CDR3 nucleotides are TGTGCCAGCAGCTTAGGTCTGGGCTACGAGCAGTACGTC.

The sample holds a few counts of this clonotype. This chain links TRBV11-2 with TRBJ2-2; no firm D call. V lost 3 bases to trimming and J lost 5 bases, with 7 bases between them. The CDR3 spans 13 residues. Germline V gene lookup returns CDR1 SGHAT and CDR2 FQNNGV. The CDR3 DNA sequence: TGTGCCAGCAGCTTGACGGCGACCGGGGAGCTGTTTTTT. It codes for CASSLTATGELFF.

This clonotype has a count of ten or more. The V and J genes are TRBV3-1 and TRBJ1-2, with unresolved D. V was trimmed by 0 bases and J by 3 bases, leaving 5 bases between them. The V gene's germline CDR1 is LGHDT and CDR2 YNNKEL (reference sequence). The CDR3 has 13 amino acids. CDR3 in amino acids: CASSQEADYGYTF. The CDR3 DNA follows: TGTGCCAGCAGCCAAGAGGCAGACTATGGCTACACCTTC. The entire variable domain, with the rest obtained from reference TRBV3-1 and TRBJ1-2, is as follows: DTAVSQTPKYLVTQMGNDKSIKCEQNLGHDTMYWYKQDSKKFLKIMFSYNNKELIINETVPNRFSPKSPDKAHLNLHINSLELGDSAVYFCASSQEADYGYTFGSGTRLTVV.

The table lists this clonotype with a few counts. In DNA form, the CDR3 reads TGCGCCAGCAGCTTGGTTTCCTACGGAAACTATGGCTACACCTTC. This translates into CASSLVSYGNYGYTF. V gene TRBV5-1 combines with J gene TRBJ1-2; no reliable D call. The CDR3 has 15 amino acids. Germline V gives CDR1 SGHRS, CDR2 YFSETQ. V gave up 0 bases and J gave up 2 bases, with 11 bases separating them.

The gene calls are TRBV2 and TRBJ1-5, with 7 bases identical to TRBD1. The CDR3 has 15 amino acids. Germline trimming cut 5 bases from V and 4 bases from J; bases unmatched to any gene: 8. From germline, CDR1 is SNHLY and CDR2 FYNNEI. CDR3 in amino acids: CASSSDREANQPQHF. The CDR3 region has the DNA TGTGCCAGCAGTTCTGACAGGGAAGCGAATCAGCCCCAGCATTTT.

This clonotype has more than one count but fewer than ten. This sequence joins TRBV27 and TRBJ2-2; D unclear. The CDR3 is made up of 14 amino acids. The germline V gene has CDR1 MNHEY and CDR2 SMNVEV (reference sequence). V lost 6 bases, J lost 5 bases, and 13 bases lay in between. Here the CDR3 reads CASSSGRATGELFF. CDR3 DNA sequence: TGTGCCAGCAGCTCCGGAAGGGCAACCGGGGAGCTGTTTTTT.

The table lists this clonotype with a few counts. The genes are TRBV7-2 and TRBJ2-3; D is uncertain. The CDR3 has 14 residues. The germline CDR1 and CDR2 sequences are SGHTA and FQGNSA. The V and J ends lost 5 bases and 2 bases respectively, with 11 bases between them. The CDR3 sequence: CASSAGRYTDTQYF. CDR3 in DNA: TGTGCCAGCAGCGCTGGCCGATACACAGATACGCAGTATTTT.

This clonotype showed up just once. It may be a read error: a sequence one base away is much more abundant. The chain uses TRBV3-1 and TRBJ1-4; TRBD1 matches 8 bases. This CDR3 has 15 amino acids. Per the germline V gene, CDR1 is LGHDT and CDR2 is YNNKEL (reference sequence). The CDR3 region is CASSQRQGKTEKLIF. CDR3 bases: TGTGCCAGCAGCCAACGACAGGGGAAGACTGAAAAACTGATTTTT.

The chain employs TRBV20-1 and TRBJ2-2; D not resolved. The CDR3 covers 11 residues. The V end lost 2 bases, the J end lost 9 bases, and 7 bases lay between the germline ends. CDR1 and CDR2 from the germline V gene are DFQATT and SNEGSKA (reference sequence). CDR3 protein: CSARSIRELFF. CDR3 in DNA: TGCAGTGCTAGATCGATCAGGGAGCTGTTTTTT.

The V gene is TRBV4-2, the J gene TRBJ1-6; a weak D match, TRBD1 (6 bases). The V gene's germline CDR1 is LGHNA and CDR2 YNFKEQ. Trimming left V 0 bases short and J 5 bases short, with 14 bases between. The CDR3 runs 17 residues. Here the CDR3 DNA reads TGTGCCAGCAGCCAAGAATTAGCAAAGGGGGATAATTCACCCCTCCACTTT. Translation gives CASSQELAKGDNSPLHF.

This clonotype appeared a few times. Here the CDR3 DNA reads TGCGCCAGCAGCTTGGGGACGGGACCGGGTTACGAGCAGTACGTC. As protein: CASSLGTGPGYEQYV. V is TRBV5-1 and J is TRBJ2-7; D assignment may be TRBD1 or TRBD2 (5 bases each). CDR1 is SGHRS, CDR2 YFSETQ, per germline. The CDR3 is 15 residues long. V was trimmed by 0 bases and J by 4 bases, leaving 14 bases between them.

V is TRBV29-1 and J is TRBJ2-5, with TRBD2 as a possible D gene (5 bases). There are 13 residues in the CDR3. Germline-derived CDR1 and CDR2 are SQVTM and ANQGSEA. V lost 4 bases and J 7 bases, leaving 16 bases between the germline ends. CDR3 sequence (DNA): TGCAGCGTTGGGTCGCGGCTCGAGGGGACCCAGTACTTC. This codes for CSVGSRLEGTQYF.

The chain joins TRBV11-2 to TRBJ2-4, with D unresolved. V was pared by 5 bases and J by 2 bases, with 10 bases between. CDR1 is SGHAT and CDR2 is FQNNGV in the germline V gene. This CDR3 contains 14 residues. The CDR3 loop is CASSKAGPKNIQYF. The DNA of the CDR3 is TGTGCCAGCAGCAAGGCAGGCCCCAAAAACATTCAGTACTTC.

The CDR3 DNA reads TGCAGTGCCCCACTTCACTATGGCTACACCTTC. The encoded protein is CSAPLHYGYTF. The rearrangement links TRBV20-1 to TRBJ1-2; no definite D call. V lost 6 bases, J lost 3 bases, and 8 bases lay in between. The germline gives CDR1 DFQATT, CDR2 SNEGSKA (reference sequence). The CDR3 loop spans 11 amino acids.

V gene TRBV21-1 combines with J gene TRBJ2-2; the D call in the table, TRBD2, was not verified against the DNA. TRBV21-1 is classified as a pseudogene. The length of the CDR3 is 16 residues. The CDR3 nucleotides are TGTGCCAGCAGCAAAGAGGAGCGGCCTTACACCGGGGAGCTGTTTTTT. Translating it yields CASSKEERPYTGELFF.

J is TRBJ1-2 and V is TRBV19; D call uncertain. This CDR3 comprises 13 residues. The V gene's germline CDR1 is LNHDA and CDR2 SQIVND (reference sequence). Trimming took off 3 bases at V and 8 bases at J, with 13 bases between the two ends. CDR3 region: CASSMLGFGGYTF. CDR3 in DNA: TGTGCCAGTAGTATGCTGGGATTTGGCGGCTACACCTTC.

This clonotype was picked up a small number of times. The V call is TRBV5-5, the J call TRBJ2-5; the D gene is possibly TRBD2 (5 bases). There are 15 residues in the CDR3. The V end lost 3 bases, the J end lost 5 bases, and 17 bases lay between the germline ends. CDR1 SGHKS and CDR2 YYEKEE come from the germline V gene (reference sequence). The CDR3 sequence: CASSSPGLVGETQYF. Here the CDR3 DNA reads TGTGCCAGCAGCTCACCCGGACTGGTGGGCGAGACCCAGTACTTC.

This clonotype was seen a few times. The V and J genes are TRBV6-5 and TRBJ1-6; D ambiguous. The CDR3 contains 16 residues. V lost 7 bases and J 5 bases, leaving 18 bases between the germline ends. Per germline, CDR1 MNHEY and CDR2 SVGAGI. In DNA, the CDR3 is TGTGCCAGCACCTATGCTCTGGCAGCAAATAATTCACCCCTCCACTTT. It is translated as CASTYALAANNSPLHF.

The V and J genes are TRBV6-6 and TRBJ1-1; D gene unclear. The CDR3 length is 18 residues. V lost 4 bases and J 1 base, leaving 22 bases between the germline ends. CDR1 MNHNY and CDR2 SVGAGI come from the germline V gene (reference sequence). This CDR3 reads CASSSNPWAERGNTEAFF. Here the CDR3 DNA reads TGTGCCAGCAGTTCCAACCCTTGGGCGGAGCGAGGGAACACTGAAGCTTTCTTT.

V is TRBV24-1 and J is TRBJ2-2; possibly TRBD1 for D (8 bases). V was cut by 3 bases and J by 2 bases, with 15 bases left in between. The CDR3 has 17 amino acids. CDR1 KGHDR and CDR2 SFDVKD come from the germline V gene. The CDR3 DNA reads TGTGCCACCAGTGATCCAACAGGGGGGGAAAACACCGGGGAGCTGTTTTTT. Encoded protein: CATSDPTGGENTGELFF.

This clonotype has a single count. The rearrangement links TRBV2 to TRBJ1-2; 10 positions match TRBD1. The trim removed 6 bases at V and 1 base at J, leaving 8 bases unmatched. The CDR3 is 16 residues long. The germline gives CDR1 SNHLY, CDR2 FYNNEI. The DNA for the CDR3 is TGTGCCAGCAGCTTTACCGGGACAGGGGTTAACTATGGCTACACCTTC. Encoded protein: CASSFTGTGVNYGYTF.

In its sample, this clonotype was seen a few times. CDR3 DNA: TGCAGCGTCCGTGTAGGGGTAGATACGCAGTATTTT. Translating gives CSVRVGVDTQYF. The J gene is TRBJ2-3, the V gene TRBV29-1; the D gene is possibly TRBD1 (5 bases). Per germline, CDR1 SQVTM and CDR2 ANQGSEA. The CDR3 is 12 amino acids. The germline V and J ends were trimmed by 6 bases and 5 bases, with 12 bases remaining between them.

The chain employs TRBV7-2 and TRBJ2-5, with TRBD2 matching 8 bases. The V gene's germline CDR1 is SGHTA and CDR2 FQGNSA. Losses at the gene ends were 6 bases for V and 5 bases for J; bases not matched to a gene: 11. The CDR3 runs to 15 residues. The CDR3 nucleotides are TGTGCCAGCAGTCCCCAGCGGGGCGGGGGGGAGACCCAGTACTTC. Translation gives CASSPQRGGGETQYF.